These 29 T cell receptor beta chains share one sample of origin, sequenced in a study of blood T cell repertoires in COVID-19. Data came from immunoSEQ multiplex PCR; TCRdb stores just in-frame clones and leaves some out. The sample holds some 99,000 clones; 70% to 90% are singletons and the top ten take roughly 4.3%. Sequences were obtained from peripheral blood. The receptors derive from a man aged 70 or older with acute or convalescent COVID-19.

V is TRBV7-3 and J is TRBJ1-2; TRBD1 agrees at 8 bases. CDR1 is SGHTA and CDR2 is FQGTGA in the germline V gene. The CDR3 extends over 15 amino acids. The V gene end was trimmed by 5 bases and the J gene end by 3 bases; junction bases not matched to a gene: 8. This CDR3 is CASSALSGGDYGYTF. CDR3 nucleotide sequence: TGTGCCAGCAGCGCACTGTCAGGGGGCGACTATGGCTACACCTTC.

J is TRBJ2-5 and V is TRBV19; 10 bases are a match to TRBD1. The CDR3 is 15 residues long. The V and J ends lost 4 bases and 5 bases, in that order; junction bases with no gene match: 7. CDR1 is LNHDA, CDR2 SQIVND, per germline (reference sequence). DNA of the CDR3: TGTGCCAGTAGTAGGACGACAGGGGGCGGCGAGACCCAGTACTTC. It yields the protein CASSRTTGGGETQYF.

This clone was seen only a few times. The chain is built from TRBV12-3 or TRBV12-4 and TRBJ2-7; no definite D call. CDR3 length: 12 amino acids. The germline V and J ends were trimmed by 3 bases and 4 bases, with 7 bases remaining between them. This CDR3 is CASSFGPYEQYF. The CDR3 coding sequence is TGTGCCAGCAGTTTTGGCCCATACGAGCAGTACTTC.

This rearrangement joins TRBV19 to TRBJ2-7; the D gene is possibly TRBD1 (6 bases). Trimming pared 9 bases from V and 2 bases from J, leaving 17 bases between. The length of the CDR3 is 14 residues. Looked up from germline, CDR1 is LNHDA and CDR2 is SQIVND (reference sequence). CDR3 DNA: TGTGCCAGCAGACCGAGGACAGAAACCTACGAGCAGTACTTC. Amino acid sequence: CASRPRTETYEQYF.

V is TRBV7-9 and J is TRBJ1-3, with D possibly being TRBD1 (5 bases). Trimming left V 3 bases short and J 0 bases short, with 9 bases between. CDR1 is SEHNR, CDR2 FQNEAQ, per germline (reference sequence). CDR3 length: 15 residues. CDR3 region: CASSFPGHSGNTIYF. Here the CDR3 DNA reads TGTGCCAGCAGCTTCCCAGGGCACTCTGGAAACACCATATATTTT.

This clone was detected a few times. The rearrangement links TRBV6-1 to TRBJ1-2; D remains ambiguous. Germline V gene sequence: CDR1 MNHNS, CDR2 SASEGT. V was clipped by 2 bases and J by 6 bases, with 13 bases between them. The CDR3 spans 14 residues. This CDR3 is CASSESQKYDGYTF. CDR3 in DNA: TGTGCCAGCAGTGAAAGTCAGAAGTACGATGGCTACACCTTC.

The rearrangement joins TRBV6-5 to TRBJ1-3; tentative D call: TRBD1 (5 bases). Trimming took 6 bases from V and 2 from J, leaving 5 bases between them. This CDR3 region has 12 residues. The germline V gene encodes CDR1 MNHEY and CDR2 SVGAGI. In DNA form, the CDR3 reads TGTGCCAGCAGGGGGCCTGGAAACACCATATATTTT. Its translation: CASRGPGNTIYF.

This clone was counted a single time. V usage is TRBV25-1 and J usage is TRBJ1-2; tentative D call: TRBD1 (5 bases). The length of the CDR3 is 13 residues. Per germline, CDR1 MGHDK and CDR2 SYGVNS. Between the trimmed V and J ends, which lost 2 bases and 7 bases, there was a span of 11 bases. This chain's CDR3 is CASSEGGGAGYTF. Here the CDR3 DNA reads TGTGCCAGCAGTGAAGGGGGAGGGGCTGGCTACACCTTC.

This clone was seen a handful of times. The identical CDR3 is also encoded by other nucleotide sequences in the sample. V gene TRBV19 combines with J gene TRBJ2-7, with 8 bases aligning to TRBD1. CDR1 and CDR2 (germline): LNHDA, SQIVND (reference sequence). Germline trimming cut 3 bases from V and 6 bases from J; bases unmatched to any gene: 7. CDR3 length: 14 residues. CDR3 coding DNA: TGTGCCAGTAGTATGGGGACAGGATGGGGCGAGCAGTACTTC. Its translation: CASSMGTGWGEQYF.

In DNA, the CDR3 is TGTGCCAGTATTGGTACTGACATAAACACTGAAGCTTTCTTT. This translates into CASIGTDINTEAFF. This rearrangement joins TRBV19 to TRBJ1-1; D is uncertain. CDR1 and CDR2 from the germline V gene are LNHDA and SQIVND (reference sequence). The CDR3 totals 14 residues. V gave up 7 bases and J gave up 2 bases, with 14 bases separating them.

The V call is TRBV19, the J call TRBJ1-3, with 9 bases matching TRBD1. V was clipped by 5 bases and J by 0 bases; unmatched bases: 8. This CDR3 has 17 residues. Germline CDR1 and CDR2: LNHDA and SQIVND (reference sequence). The CDR3 DNA follows: TGTGCCAGTAGTTCCCGGGACAGGGCCGTCTCTGGAAACACCATATATTTT. It yields the protein CASSSRDRAVSGNTIYF.

The chain has TRBV5-4 and TRBJ1-1, with no clear D. CDR1 and CDR2 from the germline V gene are SGHNT and YYREEE (reference sequence). The length of the CDR3 is 13 residues. Trimming removed 4 bases at V and 2 bases at J, with 9 bases between. The CDR3 is CASSIDSNTEAFF. In DNA form, the CDR3 reads TGTGCCAGCAGCATAGACTCCAACACTGAAGCTTTCTTT.

The chain combines TRBV11-2 with TRBJ1-4; no clear D. The CDR3 consists of 15 residues. Trimming removed 3 bases at V and 0 bases at J, with 8 bases between. Germline values: CDR1 SGHAT, CDR2 FQNNGV. The DNA of the CDR3 is TGTGCCAGCAGCTTGAATTCAGCAACTAATGAAAAACTGTTTTTT. Translating gives CASSLNSATNEKLFF.

This clone appeared a single time. V and J are TRBV10-3 and TRBJ2-5; D is perhaps TRBD2 (5 bases). Germline CDR1 ENHRY, CDR2 SYGVKD. This CDR3 region has 14 residues. V was clipped by 4 bases and J by 7 bases, with 16 bases between them. The CDR3 DNA sequence: TGTGCCATCAGTGGAGGACTTAATTCTGGGACCCAGTACTTC. This codes for CAISGGLNSGTQYF.

This chain joins TRBV6-5 and TRBJ1-3, with D unresolved. The CDR3 spans 11 residues. V lost 6 bases and J lost 4, with 4 bases in between. Germline CDR1 reads MNHEY; CDR2 reads SVGAGI. CDR3 sequence: CASRQGNTIYF. The CDR3 DNA reads as TGTGCCAGCAGACAGGGAAACACCATATATTTT.

In its sample, this clone was seen once. The rearrangement joins TRBV6-1 to TRBJ2-7, with 7 bases aligning to TRBD1. Germline V CDR1 and CDR2: MNHNS, SASEGT. The V and J ends lost 3 bases and 2 bases, in that order; junction bases with no gene match: 7. This CDR3 contains 15 residues. CDR3 in DNA: TGTGCCAGCAGTGAGTTACCGGGACAGCCCTACGAGCAGTACTTC. Translated: CASSELPGQPYEQYF.

The J gene is TRBJ2-7, the V gene TRBV6-5; D might be TRBD1 (6 bases). Between the trimmed V and J ends, which lost 6 bases and 5 bases, there was a span of 20 bases. Germline CDR1 is MNHEY and CDR2 is SVGAGI. The CDR3 runs 15 residues. The chain's CDR3 is CASRYGDLRDNEQYF. In DNA, the CDR3 is TGTGCCAGCAGATACGGTGACTTGAGGGACAACGAGCAGTACTTC.

In DNA, the CDR3 is TGTGCCAGCAGCTTTAGTCAGAACACTGAAGCTTTCTTT. This encodes CASSFSQNTEAFF. The chain is built from TRBV5-4 and TRBJ1-1; D gene unclear. The germline V gene encodes CDR1 SGHNT and CDR2 YYREEE (reference sequence). This CDR3 contains 13 residues. The germline V and J ends were trimmed by 2 bases and 1 base, with 6 bases remaining between them.

This chain connects TRBV5-1 to TRBJ1-1, with a weak D call TRBD1 (6 bases). V was shortened by 0 bases and J by 2 bases, with 11 bases between the two germline ends. Germline values: CDR1 SGHRS, CDR2 YFSETQ. The CDR3 is 15 residues long. The CDR3 loop is CASSLAGRGNTEAFF. CDR3 nucleotide sequence: TGCGCCAGCAGCTTGGCCGGCAGGGGAAACACTGAAGCTTTCTTT.

Only one count was recorded for this clone. V usage is TRBV6-5 and J usage is TRBJ2-2, with D uncertain. The CDR3 extends over 12 amino acids. Per the germline V gene, CDR1 is MNHEY and CDR2 is SVGAGI. The germline V and J ends were trimmed by 4 bases and 4 bases, with 4 bases remaining between them. The CDR3 spells CASSSVTGELFF. In nucleotides, the CDR3 is TGTGCCAGCAGTTCAGTCACCGGGGAGCTGTTTTTT.

This chain uses TRBV6-5 with TRBJ1-1; D unresolved. Trimming removed 6 bases from V and 3 bases from J, with 14 bases in between. Germline loops: CDR1 MNHEY, CDR2 SVGAGI. This CDR3 contains 14 residues. CDR3 nucleotides: TGTGCCAGCAGCGCCGAGGTAGGAGACACTGAAGCTTTCTTT. Translating gives CASSAEVGDTEAFF.

The chain is built from TRBV14 and TRBJ1-2; D is unresolved. Germline loops: CDR1 SGHDN, CDR2 FVKESK. The CDR3 has 14 residues. Trimming removed 0 bases from V and 5 bases from J, with 10 bases in between. The CDR3 sequence is CASSQDTTTYGYTF. The CDR3 coding sequence is TGTGCCAGCAGCCAAGATACAACAACATATGGCTACACCTTC. The full variable domain, with the rest looked up from reference TRBV14 and TRBJ1-2, is EAGVTQFPSHSVIEKGQTVTLRCDPISGHDNLYWYRRVMGKEIKFLLHFVKESKQDESGMPNNRFLAERTGGTYSTLKVQPAELEDSGVYFCASSQDTTTYGYTFGSGTRLTVV.

The V and J genes are TRBV6-5 and TRBJ1-4; 9 nucleotides align to TRBD1. Trimming removed 6 bases from V and 7 bases from J; junction bases left unmatched: 6. CDR3 length: 14 residues. Germline assignment: CDR1 MNHEY and CDR2 SVGAGI. This CDR3 reads CASRAGTGFEKLFF. The CDR3 nucleotides are TGTGCCAGCAGAGCCGGGACAGGGTTTGAAAAACTGTTTTTT.

This chain connects TRBV15 to TRBJ2-2, with unresolved D. Germline assignment: CDR1 LNHNV and CDR2 YYDKDF (reference sequence). There are 13 residues in the CDR3. The V and J ends lost 3 bases and 2 bases respectively, with 4 bases between them. The CDR3 protein is CATSRGNTGELFF. The DNA of the CDR3 is TGTGCCACCAGCAGGGGCAACACCGGGGAGCTGTTTTTT.

This clone was picked up one time. The rearrangement links TRBV28 to TRBJ1-5, with 9 positions matching TRBD1. The CDR3 totals 16 residues. Germline V gene lookup returns CDR1 MDHEN and CDR2 SYDVKM. V shed 2 bases, J shed 7 bases, and the junction held 9 bases outside the gene matches. CDR3 sequence (DNA): TGTGCCAGCAGTTTACTTGGAACAGGGGGCCGGCAGCCCCAGCATTTT. It encodes CASSLLGTGGRQPQHF.

The rearrangement joins TRBV6-5 to TRBJ2-5, with TRBD1 matching over 8 bases. From germline, CDR1 is MNHEY and CDR2 SVGAGI. CDR3 length: 15 amino acids. V shed 4 bases and J 5 bases; nucleotides not matched to a gene: 9. CDR3 region: CASSSPRGQVETQYF. CDR3 bases: TGTGCCAGCAGTTCTCCCAGGGGGCAGGTGGAGACCCAGTACTTC.

This chain uses TRBV11-3 with TRBJ2-7, with 8 bases aligning to TRBD2. The CDR3 contains 15 residues. Germline V gene sequence: CDR1 SGHNT, CDR2 YENEEA. Trimming cost V 1 base and J 3 bases; bases outside gene matches: 5. The CDR3, as DNA: TGTGCCAGCAGCTTAGCAGCGGGGGAAGTCTACGAGCAGTACTTC. Translated: CASSLAAGEVYEQYF.

The CDR3 spells CAISEGAGGHYNEQFF. In DNA form, the CDR3 reads TGTGCCATCAGTGAGGGAGCGGGGGGGCACTACAATGAGCAGTTCTTC. This chain uses TRBV10-3 with TRBJ2-1; 10 nucleotides align to TRBD2. Trimming cost V 2 bases and J 3 bases; bases outside gene matches: 4. This CDR3 is 16 amino acids long. Germline V gene lookup returns CDR1 ENHRY and CDR2 SYGVKD.

This chain uses TRBV28 with TRBJ2-3; D call uncertain. This CDR3 comprises 15 residues. The V end was cut by 3 bases, the J end by 3 bases, with 13 bases between. Germline lookup yields CDR1 MDHEN and CDR2 SYDVKM. CDR3 sequence: CASSFMPPKTDTQYF. Here the CDR3 DNA reads TGTGCCAGCAGTTTTATGCCACCTAAGACAGATACGCAGTATTTT.